One and the same sample provided the 30 T cell receptor beta chains below, sequenced in a study of identical twins. TCRdb fed the 5' RACE reads into MiXCR, producing one record per CDR3 protein. This table has hundreds of thousands of distinct CDR3 sequences, 10% to 15% appearing once. The sample was also linked to a second study, of yellow fever vaccine responses in identical twins.

Sequences were obtained from PBMCs. These TCRs come from a woman younger than 35 in good health.

The chain has TRBV19 and TRBJ2-1, with D possibly matching TRBD2 (5 bases). Germline V lookup: CDR1 LNHDA, CDR2 SQIVND (reference sequence). The CDR3 is 15 residues long. The ends were cut back, 5 bases at V and 0 bases at J, with 11 bases in the middle. The CDR3 nucleotides are TGTGCCAGTAGTCAGGACTCTAGCTCCTACAATGAGCAGTTCTTC. This translates into CASSQDSSSYNEQFF.

This clonotype appeared many times. V gene TRBV4-1 combines with J gene TRBJ2-1, with a possible D match to TRBD2 (6 bases). From germline, CDR1 is MGHRA and CDR2 YSYEKL. The CDR3 length is 14 residues. V lost 4 bases to trimming and J lost 7 bases, with 14 bases between them. CDR3 sequence reads: CASSPGLLGNEQFF. The CDR3 region has the DNA TGCGCCAGCAGCCCAGGACTACTTGGGAATGAGCAGTTCTTC.

This chain connects TRBV5-1 to TRBJ2-1; D gene uncertain. This CDR3 has 12 residues. Trimming took 4 bases from V and 9 from J, leaving 11 bases between them. Germline V gene lookup returns CDR1 SGHRS and CDR2 YFSETQ. CDR3 sequence reads: CASSDGVAEQFF. CDR3 nucleotide sequence: TGCGCCAGCAGCGACGGAGTAGCTGAGCAGTTCTTC.

The rearrangement uses TRBV28 and TRBJ2-4; D ambiguous. There are 14 residues in the CDR3. Germline CDR1 is MDHEN and CDR2 is SYDVKM. V gave up 7 bases and J gave up 7 bases, with 17 bases separating them. Here the CDR3 reads CASTPAGVGNIQYF. The CDR3 region has the DNA TGTGCCAGCACCCCTGCTGGGGTGGGGAACATTCAGTACTTC.

The genes are TRBV18 and TRBJ2-5; no reliable D call. Germline CDR1 is KGHSH and CDR2 is LQKENI. This CDR3 has 13 residues. The V end was cut by 3 bases, the J end by 2 bases, with 7 bases between. The DNA for the CDR3 is TGTGCCAGCTCACCCGACTTACAAGAGACCCAGTACTTC. Protein sequence: CASSPDLQETQYF.

V and J are TRBV20-1 and TRBJ2-7, with 8 bases matching TRBD1. CDR3 length: 14 amino acids. Germline V gives CDR1 DFQATT, CDR2 SNEGSKA (reference sequence). V was clipped by 6 bases and J by 0 bases; unmatched bases: 7. CDR3 residues: CSATGQVGSYEQYF. The CDR3 nucleotides read TGCAGTGCGACGGGACAGGTTGGCTCCTACGAGCAGTACTTC.

This chain connects TRBV7-6 to TRBJ2-1, with 10 positions matching TRBD2. The junction had 7 bases not matched to a gene; V was cut back by 1 base and J by 7 bases. CDR1 and CDR2 from the germline V gene are SGHVS and FNYEAQ. This CDR3 has 16 residues. CDR3 nucleotides: TGTGCCAGCAGCTTAGAGGTAGCGGGAGGTGGGAATGAGCAGTTCTTC. This codes for CASSLEVAGGGNEQFF.

This clonotype was counted many times. This sequence joins TRBV7-2 and TRBJ2-7; D may be TRBD2 (5 bases). CDR1 SGHTA and CDR2 FQGNSA come from the germline V gene. Trimming left V 1 base short and J 3 bases short, with 10 bases between. This CDR3 contains 14 residues. CDR3 sequence: CASSLGGILYEQYF. In DNA form, the CDR3 reads TGTGCCAGCAGCTTAGGAGGGATCCTCTACGAGCAGTACTTC.

The sample holds a few counts of this clonotype. The chain links TRBV5-1 to TRBJ1-1, with TRBD1 matching 8 bases. This CDR3 is 15 amino acids long. The V segment lost 4 bases and the J segment 1 base; nucleotides outside the gene matches: 6. Germline loops: CDR1 SGHRS, CDR2 YFSETQ. CDR3 in DNA: TGCGCCAGCAGCCCCATTGACAGGGGGAACACTGAAGCTTTCTTT. This codes for CASSPIDRGNTEAFF.

This clonotype has at least ten counts. The rearrangement joins TRBV12-3 or TRBV12-4 to TRBJ1-3, with D perhaps TRBD1 (6 bases). Trimming took off 6 bases at V and 0 bases at J, with 15 bases between the two ends. This CDR3 is built from 16 residues. The CDR3 is CASSARDTYSGNTIYF. The CDR3 nucleotides are TGTGCCAGCAGCGCTCGGGACACGTACTCTGGAAACACCATATATTTT.

CDR3 DNA: TGCGCCAGCAGCCAGGACAGGGACTCCTACGAGCAGTACTTC. It encodes CASSQDRDSYEQYF. The rearrangement links TRBV5-1 to TRBJ2-7, with 8 bases matching TRBD1. The V and J ends lost 4 bases and 0 bases, in that order; junction bases with no gene match: 3. The CDR3 length is 14 residues. Germline-derived CDR1 and CDR2 are SGHRS and YFSETQ.

This clonotype was seen ten or more times. The chain uses TRBV2 and TRBJ2-1; 7 bases fit TRBD2. J was trimmed by 6 bases and V by 3 bases; bases with no gene match: 14. This CDR3 has 17 residues. Germline V lookup: CDR1 SNHLY, CDR2 FYNNEI. DNA for the CDR3: TGTGCCAGCAGTGACGATGTGGGAGGGAGGTTCGGCAATGAGCAGTTCTTC. Its translation is CASSDDVGGRFGNEQFF.

V gene TRBV12-3 or TRBV12-4 combines with J gene TRBJ2-1; 7 bases map to TRBD2. CDR3 size: 12 residues. Trimming removed 10 bases from V and 5 bases from J; junction bases left unmatched: 5. The CDR3 DNA reads as TGTGCCACGGGAGGATGGAACAATGAGCAGTTCTTC. This codes for CATGGWNNEQFF.

Ten or more counts support this clonotype. CDR3: CASSPGQLNTEAFF. CDR3 DNA sequence: TGTGCCAGCAGTCCAGGACAGCTGAACACTGAAGCTTTCTTT. The chain links TRBV27 to TRBJ1-1; perhaps TRBD1 as D (6 bases). Deletions cut 5 bases from V and 0 bases from J, with 10 bases between. CDR1 and CDR2 from the germline V gene are MNHEY and SMNVEV (reference sequence). The CDR3 extends over 14 amino acids.

This chain uses TRBV7-2 with TRBJ1-1; D is uncertain. This CDR3 is 12 amino acids long. Trimming shortened V by 5 bases and J by 5 bases, and 9 bases separated the two germline ends. Germline V CDR1 and CDR2: SGHTA, FQGNSA. This chain's CDR3 is CASSRWLTEAFF. CDR3 bases: TGTGCCAGCAGCCGTTGGTTGACTGAAGCTTTCTTT.

This clonotype was counted between two and nine times. The chain has TRBV20-1 and TRBJ2-4; the D is unclear. CDR1 DFQATT and CDR2 SNEGSKA come from the germline V gene (reference sequence). CDR3 length: 13 amino acids. Trimming took off 5 bases at V and 2 bases at J, with 10 bases between the two ends. The CDR3 loop reads CSAPMATKNIQYF. The CDR3 DNA follows: TGCAGTGCTCCGATGGCGACCAAAAACATTCAGTACTTC.

The chain carries TRBV5-5 and TRBJ2-3; 9 bases align to TRBD1. The CDR3 runs 16 residues. The trim removed 0 bases at V and 5 bases at J, leaving 7 bases unmatched. Germline V gene sequence: CDR1 SGHKS, CDR2 YYEKEE (reference sequence). The CDR3 is CASSLGTGTGLDTQYF. DNA for the CDR3: TGTGCCAGCAGCTTGGGCACCGGGACAGGGCTAGATACGCAGTATTTT.

A note on this clonotype: The junction and the germline gene differ at one end; a read error may be behind it. The chain joins TRBV3-1 to TRBJ2-1; 9 nucleotides match TRBD2. Germline V gene sequence: CDR1 LGHDT, CDR2 YNNKEL (reference sequence). This CDR3 spans 15 amino acids. The CDR3 is CASCQASGMKNEQFF. The CDR3 bases are TGTGCCAGCTGCCAGGCTAGCGGGATGAAGAATGAGCAGTTCTTC.

This clonotype appeared a few times. The rearrangement uses TRBV15 and TRBJ2-7; D tentatively fits TRBD1 or TRBD2 (5 bases each). CDR3 length: 15 residues. Looked up from germline, CDR1 is LNHNV and CDR2 is YYDKDF (reference sequence). V gave up 1 base and J gave up 3 bases, with 13 bases separating them. The CDR3 sequence is CATSRVDRGNYEQYF. The CDR3 DNA is TGTGCCACCAGCAGAGTTGATCGGGGCAACTACGAGCAGTACTTC.

This clonotype was seen many times. V gene TRBV7-9 combines with J gene TRBJ2-3; TRBD2 matches at 8 bases. The CDR3 runs 15 residues. The germline V gene encodes CDR1 SEHNR and CDR2 FQNEAQ (reference sequence). The junction had 7 bases not matched to a gene; V was cut back by 5 bases and J by 3 bases. This chain's CDR3 is CASSPSGSGTDTQYF. The CDR3 DNA is TGTGCCAGCAGCCCAAGCGGGAGCGGAACAGATACGCAGTATTTT.

The rearrangement links TRBV3-1 to TRBJ1-3; TRBD1 is a possible D gene (6 bases). The CDR3 sequence is 15 residues long. Per germline, CDR1 LGHDT and CDR2 YNNKEL (reference sequence). Trimming removed 9 bases at V and 2 bases at J, with 17 bases between. CDR3 amino acids: CASTRGTNTGNTIYF. CDR3 DNA sequence: TGTGCCAGTACGAGAGGGACAAACACTGGAAACACCATATATTTT.

The chain links TRBV11-2 to TRBJ2-7; unclear D gene. This CDR3 is 14 amino acids long. Germline lookup yields CDR1 SGHAT and CDR2 FQNNGV. Trimming pared 0 bases from V and 5 bases from J, leaving 11 bases between. CDR3 DNA: TGTGCCAGCAGCTTAGAAGGCAGAAAAAACGAGCAGTACGTC. Translated: CASSLEGRKNEQYV.

This clonotype came up many times. V is TRBV29-1 and J is TRBJ1-2; D may be TRBD1 (5 bases). This CDR3 contains 11 residues. The germline CDR1 and CDR2 sequences are SQVTM and ANQGSEA. Trimming removed 7 bases from V and 7 bases from J, with 13 bases in between. The CDR3 region is CSAVGGTGYTF. The CDR3, as DNA: TGCAGCGCCGTGGGGGGGACTGGCTACACCTTC.

At least ten counts were recorded for this clonotype. This rearrangement joins TRBV6-1 to TRBJ2-5; 8 bases agree with TRBD2. Germline V CDR1 and CDR2: MNHNS, SASEGT. V trimming: 6 bases; J trimming: 1 base; junction bases outside the gene matches: 10. The CDR3 contains 16 residues. The CDR3 nucleotides read TGTGCCAGCAGCCCCCTTAGCGGGGAATTCCAAGAGACCCAGTACTTC. Translated, it gives CASSPLSGEFQETQYF.

Only a few counts were recorded for this clonotype. The chain carries TRBV24-1 and TRBJ2-2; TRBD1 aligns across 7 bases. The germline V gene encodes CDR1 KGHDR and CDR2 SFDVKD. The CDR3 runs to 13 residues. The V gene end was trimmed by 9 bases and the J gene end by 0 bases; junction bases not matched to a gene: 0. The CDR3 spells CATQGANTGELFF. The CDR3 coding sequence is TGTGCCACCCAGGGGGCGAACACCGGGGAGCTGTTTTTT.

This chain links TRBV2 with TRBJ2-1; D is possibly TRBD1 (5 bases). The V gene's germline CDR1 is SNHLY and CDR2 FYNNEI. The CDR3 is 17 residues long. Trimming removed 1 base at V and 3 bases at J, with 16 bases between. The CDR3 DNA reads as TGTGCCAGCAGTGAAGAATGGGGCCGGATGAGCTACAATGAGCAGTTCTTC. Protein: CASSEEWGRMSYNEQFF.

J is TRBJ2-7 and V is TRBV6-1, with D unclear. CDR1 is MNHNS and CDR2 is SASEGT in the germline V gene. Trimming removed 3 bases from V and 3 bases from J, with 9 bases in between. The CDR3 runs 13 residues. This chain's CDR3 is CASSDYNSYEQYF. The CDR3 DNA follows: TGTGCCAGCAGTGACTATAACAGCTACGAGCAGTACTTC.

CDR3 region: CASSPQGAGVGDEQFF. Here the CDR3 DNA reads TGTGCCAGCAGCCCACAGGGGGCGGGAGTAGGGGATGAGCAGTTCTTC. The gene calls are TRBV7-8 and TRBJ2-1; 9 nucleotides match TRBD1. Germline lookup yields CDR1 SGHVS and CDR2 FQNEAQ. The CDR3 loop spans 16 amino acids. V was pared by 5 bases and J by 8 bases, with 13 bases of the junction left unmatched.

The J gene is TRBJ2-2, the V gene TRBV3-1; D could derive from TRBD1 or TRBD2 (5 bases each). This CDR3 spans 19 amino acids. The V end lost 3 bases, the J end lost 2 bases, and 22 bases lay between the germline ends. CDR1 is LGHDT, CDR2 YNNKEL, per germline (reference sequence). The CDR3 loop reads CASSHWYGATGGNTGELFF. The CDR3 bases are TGTGCCAGCAGCCACTGGTACGGGGCCACGGGTGGTAACACCGGGGAGCTGTTTTTT.

This clonotype was detected ten times or more. The CDR3 reads CASSQSRVANTGELFF. The CDR3, as DNA: TGTGCCAGCAGCCAGTCGAGGGTAGCGAACACCGGGGAGCTGTTTTTT. The V and J genes are TRBV14 and TRBJ2-2; possibly TRBD2 for D (5 bases). The CDR3 has 16 residues. CDR1 and CDR2 (germline): SGHDN, FVKESK. The V gene lost 3 bases and the J gene lost 0 bases, with 11 bases spanning the gap.